This record concerns one TCR beta chain sequence. During active infection, Seattle patients enrolled and were then monitored through disease. Germline V CDR1 and CDR2: LGHNA, YNFKEQ. After removal of 6 bases from V and 3 bases from J, the junction contained 9 bases not matched to a gene. The length of the CDR3 is 15 residues. This entry belongs to a study of blood T cell repertoires in COVID-19. Study in general: Some COVID-19 samples were acute and others convalescent; all came from the United States, Italy and Spain. The analysed material was cDNA or gDNA that came from T cells, B-cell-depleted T cells, or PBMCs.

The assay was immunoSEQ multiplex PCR, and TCRdb's table has in-frame clones only and misses some. The table has about 350,000 clones, around nine tenths seen once. The chain has TRBV4-2 and TRBJ2-5; 8 nucleotides match TRBD2. The origin of this receptor is a woman aged 55-70 years with COVID-19, enrolled during active disease. Sequences were obtained from peripheral blood. Here the CDR3 reads CASSEKGRGEETQYF. CDR3 coding DNA: TGTGCCAGCAGTGAGAAGGGGCGGGGGGAAGAGACCCAGTACTTC.